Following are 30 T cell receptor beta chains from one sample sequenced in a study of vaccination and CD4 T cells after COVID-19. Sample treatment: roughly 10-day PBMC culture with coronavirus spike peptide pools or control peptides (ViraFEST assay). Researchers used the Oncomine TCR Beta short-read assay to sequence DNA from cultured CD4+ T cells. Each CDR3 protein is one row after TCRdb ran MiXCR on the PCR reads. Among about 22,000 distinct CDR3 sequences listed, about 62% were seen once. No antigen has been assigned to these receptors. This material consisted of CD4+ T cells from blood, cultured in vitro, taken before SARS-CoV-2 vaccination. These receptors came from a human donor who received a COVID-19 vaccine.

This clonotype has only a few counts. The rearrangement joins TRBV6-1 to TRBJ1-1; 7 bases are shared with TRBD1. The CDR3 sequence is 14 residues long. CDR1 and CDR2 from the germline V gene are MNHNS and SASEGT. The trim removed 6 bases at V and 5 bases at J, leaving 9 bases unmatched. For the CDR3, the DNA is TGTGCCAGCAGCCACGGGGGGGGACAGACTGAAGCTTTCTTT. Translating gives CASSHGGGQTEAFF.

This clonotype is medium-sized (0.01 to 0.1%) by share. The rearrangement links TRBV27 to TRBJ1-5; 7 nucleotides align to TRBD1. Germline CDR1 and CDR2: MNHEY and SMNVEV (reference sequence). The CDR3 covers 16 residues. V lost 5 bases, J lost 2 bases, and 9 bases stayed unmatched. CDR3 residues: CASSPRQGEGNQPQHF. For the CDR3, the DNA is TGTGCCAGCAGTCCCCGACAGGGAGAGGGCAATCAGCCCCAGCATTTT.

CDR3: CASSWIRTGSRNTEAFF. CDR3 nucleotides: TGTGCCAGTAGTTGGATAAGGACAGGGTCGAGGAACACTGAAGCTTTCTTT. The gene calls are TRBV19 and TRBJ1-1, with TRBD1 matching 8 bases. The ends lost 5 bases at V and 1 base at J; junction bases unmatched: 12. The CDR3 covers 17 residues. The germline CDR1 and CDR2 sequences are LNHDA and SQIVND (reference sequence).

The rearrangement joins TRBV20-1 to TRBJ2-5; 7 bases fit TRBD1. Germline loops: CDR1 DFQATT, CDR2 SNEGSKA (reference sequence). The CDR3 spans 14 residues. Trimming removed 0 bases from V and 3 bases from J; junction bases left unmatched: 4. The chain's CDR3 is CSARDWQGEETQYF. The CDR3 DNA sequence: TGCAGTGCTAGAGATTGGCAGGGGGAAGAGACCCAGTACTTC.

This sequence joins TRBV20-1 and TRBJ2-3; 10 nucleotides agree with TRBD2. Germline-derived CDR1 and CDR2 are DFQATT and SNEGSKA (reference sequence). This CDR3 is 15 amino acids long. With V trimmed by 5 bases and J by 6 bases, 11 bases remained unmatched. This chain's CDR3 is CSASPRTSGLDTQYF. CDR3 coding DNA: TGCAGTGCTTCCCCCAGGACTAGCGGATTGGATACGCAGTATTTT.

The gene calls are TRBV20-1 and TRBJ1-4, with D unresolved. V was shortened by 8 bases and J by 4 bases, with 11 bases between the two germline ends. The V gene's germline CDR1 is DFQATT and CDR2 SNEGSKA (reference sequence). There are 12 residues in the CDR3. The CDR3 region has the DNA TGCAGTACCGCCAGACTTAATGAAAAACTGTTTTTT. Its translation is CSTARLNEKLFF.

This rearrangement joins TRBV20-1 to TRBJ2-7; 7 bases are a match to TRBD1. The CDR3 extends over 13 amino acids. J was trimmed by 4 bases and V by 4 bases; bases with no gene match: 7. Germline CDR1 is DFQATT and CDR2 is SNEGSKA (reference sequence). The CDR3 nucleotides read TGCAGTGCTATAAACAGGGGTTTGTACGAGCAGTACTTC. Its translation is CSAINRGLYEQYF.

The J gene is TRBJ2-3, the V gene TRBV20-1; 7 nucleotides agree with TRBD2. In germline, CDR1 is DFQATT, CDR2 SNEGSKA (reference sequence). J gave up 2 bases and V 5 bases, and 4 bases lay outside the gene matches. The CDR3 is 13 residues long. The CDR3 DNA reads TGCAGTGCTCTAGCGGAGGACACAGATACGCAGTATTTT. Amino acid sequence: CSALAEDTDTQYF.

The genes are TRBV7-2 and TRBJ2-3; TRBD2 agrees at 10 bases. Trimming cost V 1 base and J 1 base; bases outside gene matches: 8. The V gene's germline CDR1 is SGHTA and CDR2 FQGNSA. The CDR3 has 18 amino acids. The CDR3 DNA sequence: TGTGCCAGCAGCTTAGTTCCAGCGGGGGGGCTTGGCACAGATACGCAGTATTTT. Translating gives CASSLVPAGGLGTDTQYF.

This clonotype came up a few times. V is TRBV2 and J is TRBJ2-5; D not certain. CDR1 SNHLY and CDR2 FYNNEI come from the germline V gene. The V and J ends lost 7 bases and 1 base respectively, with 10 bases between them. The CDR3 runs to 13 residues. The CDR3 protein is CASIRRVQETQYF. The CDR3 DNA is TGTGCCAGCATCAGAAGGGTCCAAGAGACCCAGTACTTC.

The CDR3 reads CASSPVQGSQPQHF. In nucleotides, the CDR3 is TGTGCCAGCAGCCCGGTACAGGGTTCACAGCCCCAGCATTTT. The chain carries TRBV7-8 and TRBJ1-5, with D maybe TRBD1 (6 bases). Germline values: CDR1 SGHVS, CDR2 FQNEAQ. V was trimmed by 5 bases and J by 7 bases, leaving 15 bases between them. The length of the CDR3 is 14 residues. The full variable domain, with the rest looked up from reference TRBV7-8 and TRBJ1-5, is GAGVSQSPRYKVAKRGQDVALRCDPISGHVSLFWYQQALGQGPEFLTYFQNEAQLDKSGLPSDRFFAERPEGSVSTLKIQRTQQEDSAVYLCASSPVQGSQPQHFGDGTRLSIL.

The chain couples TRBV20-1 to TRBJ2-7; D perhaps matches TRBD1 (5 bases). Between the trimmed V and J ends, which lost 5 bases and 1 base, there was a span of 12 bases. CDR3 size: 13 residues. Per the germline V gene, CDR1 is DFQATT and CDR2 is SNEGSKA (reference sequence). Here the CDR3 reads CSAQGRVSYEQYF. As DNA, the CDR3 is TGCAGTGCTCAGGGCAGGGTTTCCTACGAGCAGTACTTC.

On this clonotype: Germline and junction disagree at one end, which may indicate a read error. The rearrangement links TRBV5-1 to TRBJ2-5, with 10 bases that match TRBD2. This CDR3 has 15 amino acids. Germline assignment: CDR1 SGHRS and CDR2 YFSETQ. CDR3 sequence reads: CASSQSSGGIKTRYF. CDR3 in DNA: TGCGCCAGCAGCCAATCTAGCGGGGGCATTAAGACCCGGTACTTC.

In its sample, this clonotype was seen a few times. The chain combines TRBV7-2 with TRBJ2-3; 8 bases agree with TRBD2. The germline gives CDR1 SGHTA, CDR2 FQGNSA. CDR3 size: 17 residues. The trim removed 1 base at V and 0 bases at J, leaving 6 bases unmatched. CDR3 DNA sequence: TGTGCCAGCAGCTTAGGGTGGCGGGGGGCGAGCACAGATACGCAGTATTTT. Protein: CASSLGWRGASTDTQYF.

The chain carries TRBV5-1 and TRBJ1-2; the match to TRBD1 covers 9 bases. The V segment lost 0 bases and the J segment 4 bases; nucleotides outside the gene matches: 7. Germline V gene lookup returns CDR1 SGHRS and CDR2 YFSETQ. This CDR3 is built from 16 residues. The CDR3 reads CASSLGDRVSLYGYTF. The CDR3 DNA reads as TGCGCCAGCAGCTTGGGGGACAGGGTCAGTCTCTATGGCTACACCTTC.

CDR3 in DNA: TGTGCCACCAGTGATGGGACAGGCGTCACAGATACGCAGTATTTT. Translation gives CATSDGTGVTDTQYF. The chain uses TRBV24-1 and TRBJ2-3, with TRBD1 matching 8 bases. Germline CDR1 reads KGHDR; CDR2 reads SFDVKD. This CDR3 region has 15 residues. Trimming removed 3 bases from V and 2 bases from J; junction bases left unmatched: 3.

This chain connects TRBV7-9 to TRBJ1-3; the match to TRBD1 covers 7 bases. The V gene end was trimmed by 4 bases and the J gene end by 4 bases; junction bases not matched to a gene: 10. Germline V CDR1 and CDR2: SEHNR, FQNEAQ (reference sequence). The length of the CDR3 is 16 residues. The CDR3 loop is CASSSGQLIEGNTIYF. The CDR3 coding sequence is TGTGCCAGCAGCTCGGGACAGCTGATAGAAGGAAACACCATATATTTT.

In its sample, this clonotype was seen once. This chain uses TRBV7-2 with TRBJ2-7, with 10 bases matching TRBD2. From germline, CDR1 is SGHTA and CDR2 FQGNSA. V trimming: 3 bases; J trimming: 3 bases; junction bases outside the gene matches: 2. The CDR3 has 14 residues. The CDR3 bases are TGTGCCAGCAGCTTCCAGCGGGGGGGCTACGAGCAGTACTTC. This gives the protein CASSFQRGGYEQYF.

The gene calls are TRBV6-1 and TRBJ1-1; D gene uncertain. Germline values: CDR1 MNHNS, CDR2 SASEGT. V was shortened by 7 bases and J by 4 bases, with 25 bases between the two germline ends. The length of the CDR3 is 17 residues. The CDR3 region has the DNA TGTGCCAGCACCCAGAGCGACGGAACCCATACTTTCACTGAAGCTTTCTTT. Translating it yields CASTQSDGTHTFTEAFF.

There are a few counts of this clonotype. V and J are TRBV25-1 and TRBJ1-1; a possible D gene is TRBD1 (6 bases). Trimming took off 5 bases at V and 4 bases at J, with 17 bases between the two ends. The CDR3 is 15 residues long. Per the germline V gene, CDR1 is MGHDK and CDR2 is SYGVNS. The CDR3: CASSKGGRGGTEAFF. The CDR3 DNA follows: TGTGCCAGCAGTAAAGGGGGGCGTGGGGGCACTGAAGCTTTCTTT.

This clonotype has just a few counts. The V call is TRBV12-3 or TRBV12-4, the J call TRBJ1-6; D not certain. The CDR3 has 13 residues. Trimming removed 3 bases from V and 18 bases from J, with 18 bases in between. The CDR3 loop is CASSLGGWSVSHF. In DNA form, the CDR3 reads TGTGCCAGCAGTTTGGGAGGTTGGTCTGTCTCCCACTTT.

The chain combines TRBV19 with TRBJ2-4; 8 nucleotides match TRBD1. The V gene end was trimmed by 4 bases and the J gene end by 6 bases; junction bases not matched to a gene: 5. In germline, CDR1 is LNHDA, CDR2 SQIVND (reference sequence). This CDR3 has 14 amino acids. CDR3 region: CASSNPGQVNIQYF. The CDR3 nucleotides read TGTGCCAGTAGTAACCCGGGACAGGTAAACATTCAGTACTTC.

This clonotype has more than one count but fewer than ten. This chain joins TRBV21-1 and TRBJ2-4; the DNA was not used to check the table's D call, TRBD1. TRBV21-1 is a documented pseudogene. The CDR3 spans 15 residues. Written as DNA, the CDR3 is TGTGCCAGCAGCAAAGCTGTGGACAGGGGGTACATTCAGTACTTC. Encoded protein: CASSKAVDRGYIQYF.

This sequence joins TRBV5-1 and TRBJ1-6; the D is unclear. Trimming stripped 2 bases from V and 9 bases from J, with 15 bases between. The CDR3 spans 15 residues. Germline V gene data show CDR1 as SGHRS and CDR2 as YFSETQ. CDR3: CASSFRSEVGSPLHF. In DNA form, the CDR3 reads TGCGCCAGCAGCTTTCGTAGCGAGGTGGGTTCACCCCTCCACTTT. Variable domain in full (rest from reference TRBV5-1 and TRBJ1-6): KAGVTQTPRYLIKTRGQQVTLSCSPISGHRSVSWYQQTPGQGLQFLFEYFSETQRNKGNFPGRFSGRQFSNSRSEMNVSTLELGDSALYLCASSFRSEVGSPLHFGNGTRLTVT.

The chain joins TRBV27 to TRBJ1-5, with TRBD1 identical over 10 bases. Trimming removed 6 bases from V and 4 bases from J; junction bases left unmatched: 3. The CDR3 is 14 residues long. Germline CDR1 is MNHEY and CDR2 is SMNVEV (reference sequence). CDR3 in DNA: TGTGCCAGCAGCCGGGGACAGGGGAATCAGCCCCAGCATTTT. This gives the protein CASSRGQGNQPQHF.

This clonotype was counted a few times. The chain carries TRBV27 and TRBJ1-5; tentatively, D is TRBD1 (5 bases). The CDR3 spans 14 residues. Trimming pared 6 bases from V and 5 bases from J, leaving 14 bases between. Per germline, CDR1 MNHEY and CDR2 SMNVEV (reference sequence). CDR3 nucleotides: TGTGCCAGCAGCGAGTCAGGGTGGGATCAGCCCCAGCATTTT. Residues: CASSESGWDQPQHF.

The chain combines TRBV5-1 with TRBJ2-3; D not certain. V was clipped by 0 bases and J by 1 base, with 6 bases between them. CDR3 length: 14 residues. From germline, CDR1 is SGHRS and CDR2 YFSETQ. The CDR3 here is CASSLDGGTDTQYF. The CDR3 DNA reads TGCGCCAGCAGCTTGGATGGGGGCACAGATACGCAGTATTTT.

The DNA for the CDR3 is TGTGCCAGCAGTGCGACGGGTGAAAACTCTGGAAACACCATATATTTT. This encodes CASSATGENSGNTIYF. This rearrangement joins TRBV2 to TRBJ1-3; D unresolved. The V end lost 4 bases, the J end lost 0 bases, and 13 bases lay between the germline ends. CDR1 SNHLY and CDR2 FYNNEI come from the germline V gene. The CDR3 has 16 residues.

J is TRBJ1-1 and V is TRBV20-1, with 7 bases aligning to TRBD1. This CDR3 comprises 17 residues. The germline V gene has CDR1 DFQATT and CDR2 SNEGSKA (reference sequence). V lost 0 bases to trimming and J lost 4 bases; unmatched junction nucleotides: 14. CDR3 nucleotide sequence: TGCAGTGCTAGAGAGAGAGCCGGGACAGTAGATTTCACTGAAGCTTTCTTT. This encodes CSARERAGTVDFTEAFF.

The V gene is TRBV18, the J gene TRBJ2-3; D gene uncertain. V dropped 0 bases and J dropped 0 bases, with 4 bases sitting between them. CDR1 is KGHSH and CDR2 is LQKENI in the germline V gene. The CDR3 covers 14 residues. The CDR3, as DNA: TGTGCCAGCTCACCACCTTCCAGCACAGATACGCAGTATTTT. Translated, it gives CASSPPSSTDTQYF.